These 9 T cell receptor beta chains were sequenced from one sample in a study of healthy donors' naive CD4 and CD8 T cells. Each TCR library used approximately 500 ng of total RNA and a linear amplification protocol. TCRdb processed the reads anew with MiXCR; each CDR3 protein has one entry. Here the sample spans 150,000 to 200,000 distinct CDR3 sequences, under 85% being singletons. The specimen was naive CD4+ and CD8+ T cells sorted from blood, pooled from several donors. The receptors were gathered from a pool of human donors in good health; the sample pools cells from several healthy donors.

The genes are TRBV10-3 and TRBJ1-2; no firm D call. Trimming took 3 bases from V and 4 from J, leaving 15 bases between them. The germline gives CDR1 ENHRY, CDR2 SYGVKD. CDR3 length: 15 amino acids. The CDR3 loop reads CAISDWRANSYGYTF. The CDR3 nucleotides read TGTGCCATCAGTGATTGGAGGGCGAATAGCTATGGCTACACCTTC.

About this clonotype itself: Germline and junction disagree at one end, which may indicate a read error. The chain joins TRBV6-5 to TRBJ2-7; D perhaps matches TRBD1 (5 bases). The CDR3 spans 15 residues. Per germline, CDR1 MNHEY and CDR2 SVGAGI. CDR3 nucleotide sequence: TGTACCAGCAGTTACTCAGGGCCGCATTCCTACGAGCAGTACTTC. This codes for CTSSYSGPHSYEQYF.

The chain recombines TRBV6-5 with TRBJ2-7; 7 bases fit TRBD1. Germline V CDR1 and CDR2: MNHEY, SVGAGI. The CDR3 totals 15 residues. With V trimmed by 8 bases and J by 6 bases, 16 bases remained unmatched. The CDR3 loop reads CASDGPGNRGAEQYF. CDR3 nucleotides: TGTGCCAGCGACGGACCGGGTAACAGGGGCGCCGAGCAGTACTTC.

The V call is TRBV15, the J call TRBJ1-5; no clear D gene. Germline CDR1 LNHNV, CDR2 YYDKDF (reference sequence). Trimming removed 1 base from V and 5 bases from J, with 9 bases in between. CDR3 length: 14 amino acids. The CDR3 DNA reads as TGTGCCACCAGCAGAGGGGGTGAGGATCAGCCCCAGCATTTT. Protein: CATSRGGEDQPQHF.

This clonotype came up a few times. The chain carries TRBV19 and TRBJ1-1; weak D call: TRBD1 (5 bases). Germline V gives CDR1 LNHDA, CDR2 SQIVND (reference sequence). V was clipped by 9 bases and J by 0 bases, with 11 bases between them. The CDR3 length is 13 residues. The CDR3 loop reads CASNPGMNTEAFF. DNA of the CDR3: TGTGCCAGCAACCCAGGGATGAACACTGAAGCTTTCTTT.

The chain is built from TRBV29-1 and TRBJ1-1; the D is unclear. The CDR3 is 11 amino acids. Trimming took off 5 bases at V and 6 bases at J, with 10 bases between the two ends. In germline, CDR1 is SQVTM, CDR2 ANQGSEA. CDR3 in amino acids: CSVRSLAEAFF. The CDR3 DNA is TGCAGCGTTCGGTCCCTGGCTGAAGCTTTCTTT.

V usage is TRBV10-3 and J usage is TRBJ2-7, with 11 bases lining up with TRBD2. The trim removed 6 bases at V and 0 bases at J, leaving 7 bases unmatched. In germline, CDR1 is ENHRY, CDR2 SYGVKD. The CDR3 is 16 residues long. CDR3 region: CAIRRETSGNSYEQYF. In DNA form, the CDR3 reads TGTGCCATCAGGAGGGAGACTAGCGGGAACTCCTACGAGCAGTACTTC.

This chain joins TRBV29-1 and TRBJ2-7; 11 nucleotides match TRBD2. CDR1 SQVTM and CDR2 ANQGSEA come from the germline V gene. With V trimmed by 1 base and J by 1 base, 0 bases remained unmatched. The CDR3 is 14 amino acids. DNA of the CDR3: TGCAGCGTTGAAGTAGCGGGAGGGTCCTACGAGCAGTACTTC. This codes for CSVEVAGGSYEQYF.

Only one count was recorded for this clonotype. This chain links TRBV19 with TRBJ1-5; D gene uncertain. Germline V gene lookup returns CDR1 LNHDA and CDR2 SQIVND (reference sequence). The V end lost 5 bases, the J end lost 4 bases, and 9 bases lay between the germline ends. There are 13 residues in the CDR3. The CDR3: CASSSRSNQPQHF. CDR3 in DNA: TGTGCCAGTAGTTCCCGGTCAAATCAGCCCCAGCATTTT.